These 25 T cell receptor beta chains came from one sample sequenced in a study of CD8+ T cells in alopecia areata. Following RNA extraction, reverse transcription yielded cDNA that acted as the sequencing template. Clones were read by immunoSEQ multiplex PCR, and TCRdb kept only the in-frame ones, dropping some. In the table there are tens of thousands of clones, roughly 66% of which are singletons. Treatment in this sample: oral pan-JAK inhibitor, 5-10 mg twice daily. The sample in question was CD8+ T cells sorted from blood, obtained at week 24, from a patient treated with tofacitinib. Source of these receptors: a human donor with alopecia areata.

In this sample, this clone turned up once. The rearrangement joins TRBV7-8 to TRBJ2-1; TRBD2 is a possible D gene (6 bases). V gave up 2 bases and J gave up 2 bases, with 13 bases separating them. There are 16 residues in the CDR3. Germline V gives CDR1 SGHVS, CDR2 FQNEAQ. CDR3 loop: CASSLKGLATYNEQFF. The CDR3 nucleotides read TGTGCCAGCAGCTTAAAGGGCCTAGCGACCTACAATGAGCAGTTCTTC.

The chain joins TRBV19 to TRBJ2-1, with a weak D call TRBD2 (7 bases). This CDR3 is built from 16 residues. The germline CDR1 and CDR2 sequences are LNHDA and SQIVND (reference sequence). Trimming took 6 bases from V and 9 from J, leaving 24 bases between them. The CDR3 nucleotides read TGTGCCAGTAGATGGAGGGGGGGACCCCTCCACCGTGAGCAGTTCTTC. It codes for CASRWRGGPLHREQFF.

This clone was counted a few times. The chain joins TRBV2 to TRBJ2-2; D perhaps matches TRBD2 (6 bases). Trimming shortened V by 7 bases and J by 4 bases, and 10 bases separated the two germline ends. CDR3 size: 13 residues. The V gene's germline CDR1 is SNHLY and CDR2 FYNNEI. CDR3 coding DNA: TGTGCCAGCAAAGCCGGGGGCACCGGGGAGCTGTTTTTT. Its translation: CASKAGGTGELFF. The full variable domain, in which reference TRBV2 and TRBJ2-2 provide the parts outside the CDR3, is EPEVTQTPSHQVTQMGQEVILRCVPISNHLYFYWYRQILGQKVEFLVSFYNNEISEKSEIFDDQFSVERPDGSNFTLKIRSTKLEDSAMYFCASKAGGTGELFFGEGSRLTVL.

The chain combines TRBV7-6 with TRBJ1-1; 9 bases map to TRBD1. Germline loops: CDR1 SGHVS, CDR2 FNYEAQ. With 4 bases clipped from V and 11 bases from J, the junction kept 11 bases outside the gene matches. The CDR3 runs to 14 residues. The CDR3 spells CASSSLKTGGFAFF. CDR3 coding DNA: TGTGCCAGCAGCTCCCTCAAGACAGGGGGTTTCGCTTTCTTT.

The chain uses TRBV27 and TRBJ1-1, with TRBD1 as a possible D gene (6 bases). Germline loops: CDR1 MNHEY, CDR2 SMNVEV (reference sequence). The CDR3 sequence is 13 residues long. Trimming left V 0 bases short and J 7 bases short, with 9 bases between. The CDR3 is CASSLSKGVEAFF. Here the CDR3 DNA reads TGTGCCAGCAGTTTATCGAAGGGGGTTGAAGCTTTCTTT.

J is TRBJ2-1 and V is TRBV4-3, with 7 nucleotides matching TRBD2. CDR3 length: 18 amino acids. Trimming took 0 bases from V and 1 from J; bases not matched to a gene: 9. Germline V gives CDR1 LGHNA, CDR2 YSLEER. The DNA of the CDR3 is TGCGCCAGCAGCCAAGATTTCGAACTAGCGATATCCTACAATGAGCAGTTCTTC. It yields the protein CASSQDFELAISYNEQFF.

This clone has only a few counts. V gene TRBV4-3 combines with J gene TRBJ1-2; D is possibly TRBD1 (5 bases). This CDR3 has 14 residues. Germline CDR1 reads LGHNA; CDR2 reads YSLEER. Between the trimmed V and J ends, which lost 0 bases and 7 bases, there was a span of 12 bases. CDR3 DNA sequence: TGCGCCAGCAGCCAAGATCGCCAGGGAGGTGGCTACACCTTC. Amino acids: CASSQDRQGGGYTF.

This chain links TRBV6-6 with TRBJ2-7; 11 bases line up with TRBD1. Losses at the gene ends were 8 bases for V and 3 bases for J; bases not matched to a gene: 3. CDR1 is MNHNY, CDR2 SVGAGI, per germline (reference sequence). The CDR3 spans 13 residues. The CDR3: CASRDRGFYEQYF. DNA for the CDR3: TGTGCCAGCCGGGACAGGGGGTTCTACGAGCAGTACTTC.

The chain is built from TRBV11-2 and TRBJ2-7; 8 bases line up with TRBD1. Germline V gene lookup returns CDR1 SGHAT and CDR2 FQNNGV. The CDR3 is 17 amino acids. Trimming cost V 4 bases and J 4 bases; bases outside gene matches: 15. In DNA form, the CDR3 reads TGTGCCAGCAGCTCAAAGCAGGGGGCTTGGGGGGATTACGAGCAGTACTTC. This gives the protein CASSSKQGAWGDYEQYF. The full variable domain, its missing parts supplied by reference TRBV11-2 and TRBJ2-7, is EAGVAQSPRYKIIEKRQSVAFWCNPISGHATLYWYQQILGQGPKLLIQFQNNGVVDDSQLPKDRFSAERLKGVDSTLKIQPAKLEDSAVYLCASSSKQGAWGDYEQYFGPGTRLTVT.

V gene TRBV19 combines with J gene TRBJ1-5, with D hard to call. Germline V CDR1 and CDR2: LNHDA, SQIVND (reference sequence). The V and J ends lost 0 bases and 9 bases respectively, with 12 bases between them. This CDR3 region has 14 residues. The CDR3 bases are TGTGCCAGTAGTATAGATGCGGACGGACCGCCCCAGCATTTT. It codes for CASSIDADGPPQHF.

This clone was detected many times. The rearrangement uses TRBV13 and TRBJ2-7; weak D call: TRBD2 (5 bases). The CDR3 loop spans 12 amino acids. Germline-derived CDR1 and CDR2 are PRHDT and FYEKMQ (reference sequence). With 5 bases removed from V and 7 bases from J, the gap between germline ends came to 12 bases. The CDR3 nucleotides are TGTGCCAGCAGCAGCGGACGGTCGGAGCAGTACTTC. Protein sequence: CASSSGRSEQYF.

The chain uses TRBV4-1 and TRBJ1-6, with D unclear. Between the trimmed V and J ends, which lost 1 base and 10 bases, there was a span of 11 bases. The CDR3 is made up of 14 amino acids. Looked up from germline, CDR1 is MGHRA and CDR2 is YSYEKL. This CDR3 reads CASSQGGEGSPLHF. The CDR3 nucleotides read TGCGCCAGCAGCCAAGGGGGAGAAGGATCACCCCTCCACTTT.

The chain couples TRBV4-3 to TRBJ2-7; 8 bases agree with TRBD2. V was clipped by 4 bases and J by 1 base; unmatched bases: 6. The CDR3 totals 15 residues. The germline gives CDR1 LGHNA, CDR2 YSLEER. The CDR3 sequence is CASSLRVAGSYEQYF. The DNA of the CDR3 is TGCGCCAGCAGCCTCCGGGTAGCGGGATCCTACGAGCAGTACTTC.

The V call is TRBV25-1, the J call TRBJ1-3; D is ambiguous. V shed 3 bases and J shed 0 bases, with 9 bases lying between them. Per germline, CDR1 MGHDK and CDR2 SYGVNS. The CDR3 loop spans 15 amino acids. The CDR3 DNA follows: TGTGCCAGCAGTGATGTCCTGAGCTCTGGAAACACCATATATTTT. Amino acid sequence: CASSDVLSSGNTIYF. Supplemented by reference TRBV25-1 and TRBJ1-3, the full variable domain reads EADIYQTPRYLVIGTGKKITLECSQTMGHDKMYWYQQDPGMELHLIHYSYGVNSTEKGDLSSESTVSRIRTEHFPLTLESARPSHTSQYLCASSDVLSSGNTIYFGEGSWLTVV.

This clone was seen only a few times. The chain combines TRBV27 with TRBJ2-7; D is possibly TRBD2 (6 bases). CDR3 length equals 13 residues. The V gene lost 3 bases and the J gene lost 3 bases, with 9 bases spanning the gap. Germline V lookup: CDR1 MNHEY, CDR2 SMNVEV (reference sequence). The CDR3 reads CASSFVGGYEQYF. For the CDR3, the DNA is TGTGCCAGCAGTTTTGTGGGGGGCTACGAGCAGTACTTC.

This rearrangement joins TRBV6-1 to TRBJ1-2, with a tentative D call TRBD1 (6 bases). V shed 4 bases and J shed 4 bases, with 10 bases lying between them. The CDR3 runs 13 residues. Germline V gene sequence: CDR1 MNHNS, CDR2 SASEGT. The CDR3 loop reads CASSGGPVYGYTF. CDR3 DNA: TGTGCCAGCAGTGGGGGGCCAGTCTATGGCTACACCTTC.

The V call is TRBV20-1, the J call TRBJ2-1; D remains unclear. This CDR3 has 11 residues. Germline CDR1 DFQATT, CDR2 SNEGSKA (reference sequence). V dropped 6 bases and J dropped 5 bases, with 8 bases sitting between them. The CDR3 DNA reads TGCAGTGCCTCCCCGAACAATGAGCAGTTCTTC. Amino acids: CSASPNNEQFF.

J is TRBJ1-5 and V is TRBV25-1; D is perhaps TRBD1 (5 bases). V dropped 5 bases and J dropped 2 bases, with 10 bases sitting between them. Germline V lookup: CDR1 MGHDK, CDR2 SYGVNS. The CDR3 runs 14 residues. In DNA form, the CDR3 reads TGTGCCAGCAGTAATGGGGGGGGCAATCAGCCCCAGCATTTT. It specifies CASSNGGGNQPQHF.

V is TRBV5-1 and J is TRBJ2-5; TRBD2 matches 12 bases. The CDR3 covers 17 residues. CDR1 is SGHRS and CDR2 is YFSETQ in the germline V gene. V shed 4 bases, J shed 0 bases, and the junction held 7 bases outside the gene matches. CDR3 sequence reads: CASSVGLAGRNQETQYF. CDR3 nucleotides: TGCGCCAGCAGCGTGGGACTAGCGGGCAGAAACCAAGAGACCCAGTACTTC.

The chain uses TRBV14 and TRBJ1-2, with D possibly being TRBD1 (5 bases). Trimming took 1 base from V and 4 from J, leaving 16 bases between them. Germline loops: CDR1 SGHDN, CDR2 FVKESK. The CDR3 is 16 residues long. CDR3 nucleotides: TGTGCCAGCAGCCAAGGGGGGTCTGGGGCAAGCTATGGCTACACCTTC. Protein: CASSQGGSGASYGYTF.

This clone appeared once. This sequence joins TRBV19 and TRBJ1-1; D not certain. V gave up 3 bases and J gave up 4 bases, with 9 bases separating them. The germline V gene has CDR1 LNHDA and CDR2 SQIVND (reference sequence). The CDR3 totals 13 residues. CDR3 in amino acids: CASSMEGFTEAFF. DNA of the CDR3: TGTGCCAGTAGTATGGAAGGTTTCACTGAAGCTTTCTTT.

The CDR3 is CASKDGTVFMNTEAFF. The CDR3, as DNA: TGCGCCAGCAAGGACGGAACAGTCTTCATGAACACTGAAGCTTTCTTT. The rearrangement joins TRBV4-1 to TRBJ1-1; no clear D. Trimming shortened V by 7 bases and J by 0 bases, and 18 bases separated the two germline ends. The germline V gene has CDR1 MGHRA and CDR2 YSYEKL. This CDR3 spans 16 amino acids.

The chain is built from TRBV7-9 and TRBJ1-2, with D maybe TRBD1 (5 bases). The germline CDR1 and CDR2 sequences are SEHNR and FQNEAQ (reference sequence). Trimming removed 5 bases at V and 5 bases at J, with 18 bases between. The CDR3 contains 15 residues. The CDR3, as DNA: TGTGCCAGCAGCGAGGGACTCTCGGCCCTTTATGGCTACACCTTC. Its protein product is CASSEGLSALYGYTF.

The genes are TRBV15 and TRBJ2-1; 7 positions match TRBD2. The CDR3 sequence is 15 residues long. CDR1 and CDR2 (germline): LNHNV, YYDKDF (reference sequence). V shed 0 bases, J shed 3 bases, and the junction held 2 bases outside the gene matches. The chain's CDR3 is CATSREGGSYNEQFF. The CDR3 coding sequence is TGTGCCACCAGCAGAGAGGGCGGGAGCTACAATGAGCAGTTCTTC.

The CDR3 bases are TGCGCCAGCAGCCAGCAGGGAGCTAGCACAGATACGCAGTATTTT. It yields the protein CASSQQGASTDTQYF. The chain uses TRBV5-1 and TRBJ2-3; perhaps D is TRBD1 or TRBD2 (5 bases each). The germline CDR1 and CDR2 sequences are SGHRS and YFSETQ. This CDR3 region has 15 residues. The V gene lost 4 bases and the J gene lost 0 bases, with 12 bases spanning the gap.